The rows below give T cell receptor beta chains drawn from one sample of a study of monozygotic twins with inflammatory bowel disease. Following a re-call of the 5' RACE reads, TCRdb has one entry per CDR3 protein and lacks DNA. Here the sample table reports 200,000 to 250,000 distinct CDR3 sequences. Sequenced: blood. The source of these receptors is a human donor with ulcerative colitis or Crohn's disease, or a healthy co-twin of an affected twin (not recorded which). Both conserved end residues are part of each CDR3. Each record gives: J gene, V gene, CDR3 protein.

>TRBJ1-2|TRBV5-1
CASSSSGKANYGYTF
>TRBJ1-2|TRBV7-2
CASSQNPNYGYTF
>TRBJ1-2|TRBV7-2
CASSSGMARYGYTF
>TRBJ2-1|TRBV12-3/TRBV12-4
CASSSDFSYNEQFF
>TRBJ2-2|TRBV5-1
CASSLVDRATGELFF
>TRBJ2-1|TRBV9
CASSFRTSGGQYNEQFF
>TRBJ1-4|TRBV7-9
CASTLSTGTATNEKLFF
>TRBJ1-1|TRBV20-1
CSAIGPWDTEAFF
>TRBJ1-6|TRBV11-2
CASSLGTSPLHF
>TRBJ2-7|TRBV20-1
CSARDRFNEQYF
>TRBJ2-3|TRBV6-5
CASSYSGLSTDTQYF
>TRBJ2-1|TRBV5-5
CASSFYGTPGNEQFF
>TRBJ2-7|TRBV7-9
CASSRGFLGEQYF
>TRBJ2-3|TRBV11-2
CASSLDLLADTQYF
>TRBJ2-5|TRBV2
CASSGGLAQYF
>TRBJ1-3|TRBV5-1
CASSVDIGAGNTIYF
>TRBJ2-3|TRBV29-1
CSVEGGEVRTDTQYF
>TRBJ2-5|TRBV5-1
CASSLQGFKETQYF
>TRBJ1-3|TRBV20-1
CSATADTNSGNTIYF
>TRBJ1-5|TRBV6-1
CASGAGQGPNQPQHF
>TRBJ2-5|TRBV24-1
CATRGDQETQYF
>TRBJ1-1|TRBV4-1
CASSQEGWEGATEAFF
>TRBJ2-7|TRBV5-1
CASSKLAGASYEQYF
>TRBJ2-4|TRBV10-2
CAISDGLKNIQYF
>TRBJ1-1|TRBV5-1
CASSLVVAGNTEAFF
>TRBJ1-1|TRBV12-3/TRBV12-4
CASSFDTRSGRTEAFF
>TRBJ1-5|TRBV20-1
CSARDPGAGNQPQHF
>TRBJ1-1|TRBV24-1
CATQGQGVGNTEAFF
>TRBJ1-5|TRBV19
CASSSQASQHF
>TRBJ1-4|TRBV5-5
CASSLTSVNEKLFF
>TRBJ2-7|TRBV7-9
CASGLTGVPHEQYF
>TRBJ2-1|TRBV5-1
CASSPSRSGGAGDEQFF
>TRBJ1-2|TRBV19
CASKTGTGLYGYTF
>TRBJ1-1|TRBV6-2/TRBV6-3
CASTQGRTNTEAFF
>TRBJ2-5|TRBV5-1
CASSPEGGKETQYF
>TRBJ2-5|TRBV5-1
CASSPWASGSQETQYF
>TRBJ1-5|TRBV6-2/TRBV6-3
CASRPTRTGRNQPQHF
>TRBJ1-1|TRBV3-1
CASSQTPGTGNTEAFF
>TRBJ1-3|TRBV12-3/TRBV12-4
CASSQGMIGNTIYF
>TRBJ2-7|TRBV3-1
CASSRGWRTALSEQYF
>TRBJ2-7|TRBV5-1
CASSEEGYEQYF
>TRBJ1-1|TRBV5-1
CASSEGGSLNTEAFF
>TRBJ1-1|TRBV13
CASSLGTRVEVGTEAFF
>TRBJ1-1|TRBV4-1
CASSSPNTEAFF